The clone carrying this TCR beta chain has more than one count but fewer than ten. Its antigen is undetermined. The sample is drawn from a study of identical twins. General observations from the study: Fewer insertions characterized abundant cord blood beta clonotypes, whereas memory repertoires showed none.

TCRdb passed the 5' RACE reads through MiXCR, listing each CDR3 protein once. The top ten hold 4.3% of the sample, which has 600,000 to 800,000 distinct CDR3 sequences, around 20% seen once. The ends were cut back, 6 bases at V and 2 bases at J, with 17 bases in the middle. This CDR3 has 15 amino acids. The same specimen was also included in a second study, on T cells expressing NK-cell markers. Turning to that study: With an anti-gamma-delta TCR antibody, sorting in several experiments was kept to alpha-beta TCR T cells. The CD3+CD56-NKG2C+ fraction was also led by these clonotypes in a few donors.

The TCR was taken from a young woman in good health. The sample taken for sequencing was PBMCs. This rearrangement joins TRBV12-3 or TRBV12-4 to TRBJ2-7; possible D gene TRBD1, 5 bases. In DNA form, the CDR3 reads TGTGCCAGCAGAAATAACTCGGACACGCCCTACGAGCAGTACTTC. Residues: CASRNNSDTPYEQYF.